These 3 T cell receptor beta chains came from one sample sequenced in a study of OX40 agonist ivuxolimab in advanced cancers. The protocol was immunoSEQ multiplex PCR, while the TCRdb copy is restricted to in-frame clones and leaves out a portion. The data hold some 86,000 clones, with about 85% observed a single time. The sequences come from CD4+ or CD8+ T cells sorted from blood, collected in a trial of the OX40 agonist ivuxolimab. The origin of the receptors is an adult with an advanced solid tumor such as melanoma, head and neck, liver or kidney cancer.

CDR3 region: CASSLAGVSTDTQYF. DNA for the CDR3: TGTGCCAGCAGCTTAGCGGGTGTTAGCACAGATACGCAGTATTTT. The rearrangement links TRBV7-9 to TRBJ2-3, with D unresolved. The CDR3 extends over 15 amino acids. V lost 0 bases and J lost 0, with 7 bases in between. Germline CDR1 is SEHNR and CDR2 is FQNEAQ (reference sequence).

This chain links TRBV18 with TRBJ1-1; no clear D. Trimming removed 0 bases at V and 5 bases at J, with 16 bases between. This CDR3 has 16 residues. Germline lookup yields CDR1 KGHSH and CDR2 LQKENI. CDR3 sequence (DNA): TGTGCCAGCTCACCACCGGGTGGCCCCCTCGGGACTGAAGCTTTCTTT. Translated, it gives CASSPPGGPLGTEAFF.

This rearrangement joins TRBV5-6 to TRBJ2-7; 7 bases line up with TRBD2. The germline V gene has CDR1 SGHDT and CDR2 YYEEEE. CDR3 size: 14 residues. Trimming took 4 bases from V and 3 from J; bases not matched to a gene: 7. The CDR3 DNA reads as TGTGCCAGCAGCGCAAGCGGGACGAGCTACGAGCAGTACTTC. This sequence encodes CASSASGTSYEQYF.